These T cell receptor beta chains were read from a single sample in a study of shared T cell receptors in the human thymus. Generated by immunoSEQ multiplex PCR, the TCRdb table keeps only in-frame clones and is missing some. This table has hundreds of thousands of clones, approximately 89% appearing once. The sample was also linked to a second study, of human thymus T cells.

The sample was thymocytes. These receptors were taken from a boy younger than two with a congenital heart defect. CDR3s include the opening cysteine and the closing phenylalanine or tryptophan. D genes are given only for firm matches. Not every row has a clone size; where given, it reads once, few, many or a size class.

j_call v_call d_call cdr3_length clone_size cdr3_aa cdr3_nt
TRBJ2-7 TRBV5-6 TRBD1 15 NA CASTLGDRDPYEQYF TGTGCCAGCACCCTCGGGGACAGGGACCCTTACGAGCAGTACTTC
TRBJ1-5 TRBV27 TRBD1 16 NA CASSPGTGASNQPQHF TGTGCCAGCAGTCCGGGGACAGGCGCTAGCAATCAGCCCCAGCATTTT
TRBJ1-5 TRBV28 NA 15 NA CASSFPGLSNQPQHF TGTGCCAGCAGTTTCCCAGGGCTAAGCAATCAGCCCCAGCATTTT
TRBJ1-5 TRBV7-8 NA 14 NA CASSRRGGNQPQHF TGTGCCAGCAGCCGGCGGGGCGGCAATCAGCCCCAGCATTTT
TRBJ1-6 TRBV4-3 NA 19 NA CASSQQPREGGSYNSPLHF TGCGCCAGCAGCCAACAGCCCAGGGAGGGTGGCTCCTATAATTCCCCCCTCCACTTT
TRBJ2-7 TRBV19 TRBD2 16 NA CASSPGGSGRPYEQYF TGTGCCAGTAGTCCGGGGGGTAGCGGGAGACCCTACGAGCAGTACTTC
TRBJ2-1 TRBV5-6 NA 15 once CASSLKKTGIHGVFF TGTGCCAGCAGCTTGAAGAAAACAGGGATCCACGGTGTGTTCTTC
TRBJ2-5 TRBV5-1 NA 14 NA CAITARGLQETQYF TGCGCCATAACTGCGCGGGGGCTTCAAGAGACCCAGTACTTC
TRBJ2-2 TRBV4-3 TRBD1 16 NA CASSQNGTGGGGELFF TGCGCCAGCAGCCAGAACGGGACAGGGGGGGGCGGGGAGCTGTTTTTT
TRBJ2-7 TRBV5-6 NA 13 NA CASSIRTAYEQYF TGTGCCAGCAGCATCCGGACAGCCTACGAGCAGTACTTC
TRBJ2-5 TRBV28 TRBD1 14 few CASSMTGGQETQYF TGTGCCAGCAGTATGACAGGGGGTCAGGAGACCCAGTACTTC
TRBJ2-5 TRBV30 TRBD2 18 NA CAWSVLVTSAGVGETQYF TGTGCCTGGAGTGTACTAGTTACGTCGGCGGGAGTTGGAGAGACCCAGTACTTC
TRBJ1-6 TRBV4-3 NA 19 NA CASSQDFDDRSSYNSPLHF TGCGCCAGCAGCCAAGATTTTGATGACAGGAGCTCCTATAATTCACCCCTCCACTTT
TRBJ2-7 TRBV25-1 NA 14 NA CASSVLGSSYEQYF TGTGCCAGCAGTGTCCTTGGGAGCTCCTACGAGCAGTACTTC
TRBJ2-7 TRBV15 NA 16 NA CATSRVTGVQAYEQYF TGTGCCACCAGCAGAGTAACGGGAGTTCAAGCCTACGAGCAGTACTTC
TRBJ2-2 TRBV29-1 TRBD1 15 few CSVVGQGFGTGELFF TGCAGCGTGGTCGGACAGGGGTTTGGCACCGGGGAGCTGTTTTTT
TRBJ2-1 TRBV4-2 TRBD2 15 NA CAGRKLAGEYNEQFF TGTGCCGGCAGGAAACTAGCGGGGGAGTACAATGAGCAGTTCTTC
TRBJ2-3 TRBV4-3 NA 16 NA CASSQELAASTDTQYF TGCGCCAGCAGCCAAGAGTTAGCAGCTAGCACAGATACGCAGTATTTT
TRBJ1-1 TRBV6-1 TRBD1 15 NA CASSAYRGRDTEAFF TGTGCCAGCAGTGCCTACAGGGGGCGCGACACTGAAGCTTTCTTT
TRBJ2-7 TRBV6-6 TRBD1 13 few CASRQRGHYEQYF TGTGCCAGCAGACAAAGGGGGCACTACGAGCAGTACTTC
TRBJ2-5 TRBV18 NA 13 once CASTDRRQETQYF TGTGCCAGCACGGACAGAAGGCAAGAGACCCAGTACTTC
TRBJ2-7 TRBV28 TRBD2 18 NA CASSLSRGGGRIPYEQYF TGTGCCAGCAGTCTCAGTCGTGGGGGAGGGCGTATCCCCTACGAGCAGTACTTC
TRBJ2-2 TRBV19 TRBD2 17 NA CASSISGTSGPTGELFF TGTGCCAGTAGTATCTCCGGGACTAGCGGGCCGACCGGGGAGCTGTTTTTT
TRBJ2-3 TRBV7-9 TRBD1 14 NA CATYGDRDTDTQYF TGTGCCACTTACGGGGACAGGGACACAGATACGCAGTATTTT
TRBJ2-1 TRBV4-1 TRBD2 16 few CASSRPLAGVFNEQFF TGCGCCAGCAGCCGTCCTCTAGCGGGAGTATTCAATGAGCAGTTCTTC
TRBJ2-3 TRBV5-6 NA 16 NA CASSPDSATSTDTQYF TGTGCCAGCAGCCCGGACAGTGCCACTAGCACAGATACGCAGTATTTT
TRBJ1-1 TRBV19 NA 13 NA CASSSTRYTEAFF TGTGCCAGTAGCTCCACAAGATACACTGAAGCTTTCTTT
TRBJ1-1 TRBV7-8 NA 16 NA CASSFYENQRHTEAFF TGTGCCAGCAGCTTCTACGAGAATCAGAGGCACACTGAAGCTTTCTTT
TRBJ2-1 TRBV27 TRBD2 15 few CASSDGTSGIWEQFF TGTGCCAGCAGTGACGGGACTAGCGGAATCTGGGAGCAGTTCTTC
TRBJ1-1 TRBV27 NA 14 NA CASSLRQVNTEAFF TGTGCCAGCAGTTTAAGACAGGTGAACACTGAAGCTTTCTTT
TRBJ2-2 TRBV28 NA 14 NA CASSPGTNTGELFF TGTGCCAGCAGTCCCGGGACAAACACCGGGGAGCTGTTTTTT
TRBJ2-7 TRBV5-1 NA 14 NA CASNAGALTYEQYF TGCGCCAGCAACGCTGGGGCACTAACCTACGAGCAGTACTTC
TRBJ2-7 TRBV7-2 NA 11 NA CASSLGDEQYF TGTGCCAGCAGCTTAGGCGACGAGCAGTACTTC
TRBJ2-4 TRBV6-1 TRBD1 15 NA CASRDREVAKNIQYF TGTGCCAGCCGGGACAGGGAAGTAGCCAAAAACATTCAGTACTTC
TRBJ2-7 TRBV27 NA 14 NA CASSLFWTSYEQYF TGTGCCAGCAGTTTATTTTGGACATCCTACGAGCAGTACTTC
TRBJ1-4 TRBV6-6 NA 14 NA CASSTDRDLWKLFF TGTGCCAGCAGTACAGACAGAGACCTGTGGAAACTGTTTTTT
TRBJ2-7 TRBV6-1 NA 14 NA CASSENLRGDGQYF TGTGCCAGCAGTGAAAATCTTAGGGGCGACGGGCAGTACTTC
TRBJ2-1 TRBV7-2 TRBD2 16 once CASSQTSGGSYNEQFF TGTGCCAGCAGCCAAACTAGCGGGGGGTCCTACAATGAGCAGTTCTTC
TRBJ2-2 TRBV27 NA 15 NA CASSSRGPNTGELFF TGTGCCAGCAGTTCCAGGGGTCCGAACACCGGGGAGCTGTTTTTT
TRBJ1-5 TRBV28 NA 15 NA CASRVRGYSNQPQHF TGTGCCAGCAGAGTTCGAGGATATAGCAATCAGCCCCAGCATTTT
TRBJ1-1 TRBV19 TRBD1 13 NA CASSRTGGTEAFF TGTGCCAGTAGTAGGACAGGGGGCACTGAAGCTTTCTTT
TRBJ2-5 TRBV5-1 NA 13 once CASSLASLSTQYF TGCGCCAGCAGCTTGGCTAGTCTCTCTACCCAGTACTTC